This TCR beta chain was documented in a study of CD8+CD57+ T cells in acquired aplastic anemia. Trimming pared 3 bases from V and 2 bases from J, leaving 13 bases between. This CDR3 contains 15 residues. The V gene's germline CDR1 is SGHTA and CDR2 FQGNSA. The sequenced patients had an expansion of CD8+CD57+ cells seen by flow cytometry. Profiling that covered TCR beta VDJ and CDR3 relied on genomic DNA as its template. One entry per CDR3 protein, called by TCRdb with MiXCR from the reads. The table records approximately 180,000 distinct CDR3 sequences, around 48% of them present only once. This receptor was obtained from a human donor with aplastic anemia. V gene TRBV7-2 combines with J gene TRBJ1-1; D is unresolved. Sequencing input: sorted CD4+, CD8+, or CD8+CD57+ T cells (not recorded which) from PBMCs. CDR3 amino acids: CASSFYEAGNTEAFF. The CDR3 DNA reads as TGTGCCAGCAGCTTTTACGAGGCGGGCAACACTGAAGCTTTCTTT. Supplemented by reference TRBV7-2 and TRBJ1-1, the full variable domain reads GAGVSQSPSNKVTEKGKDVELRCDPISGHTALYWYRQSLGQGLEFLIYFQGNSAPDKSGLPSDRFSAERTGGSVSTLTIQRTQQEDSAVYLCASSFYEAGNTEAFFGQGTRLTVV.